This TCR beta chain appears in the sequencing data of a study of early T cells in non-severe SARS-CoV-2 infection. Many counts were recorded for this clonotype. One entry per CDR3 protein, called by TCRdb with MiXCR from the 5' RACE reads. The sample has about 58,000 distinct CDR3 sequences, 7.7% seen once. V lost 0 bases and J lost 5, with 6 bases in between. CDR1 and CDR2 from the germline V gene are SGHAT and FQNNGV. This CDR3 has 13 residues. The specimen was whole blood. V gene TRBV11-2 combines with J gene TRBJ2-3; D tentatively reads TRBD1 or TRBD2 (5 bases each). The clonotype was recovered from an adult who was a healthcare worker with PCR-confirmed SARS-CoV-2 infection or an uninfected control (not recorded which). The CDR3, as DNA: TGTGCCAGCAGCTTAGAGGGACGAGATACGCAGTATTTT. Its protein product is CASSLEGRDTQYF.